This TCR beta chain was observed in a study of T cell responses to AZD1222 COVID-19 vaccine. Produced via immunoSEQ multiplex PCR; TCRdb's table is partial and in-frame only. Of 100,000 or so clones in the sample, 80% to 90% were seen once. V trimming: 4 bases; J trimming: 7 bases; junction bases outside the gene matches: 7. This CDR3 has 14 residues. The germline V gene encodes CDR1 SNHLY and CDR2 FYNNEI. The TCR sequence derives from an adult who received the AZD1222 COVID-19 vaccine. The chain recombines TRBV2 with TRBJ2-7, with 10 bases fitting TRBD2. The sample consisted of peripheral blood, taken 28 days after the second AZD1222 dose. The CDR3 sequence is CASSAPLLAGEQYF. The CDR3 DNA reads as TGTGCCAGCAGTGCCCCGTTACTAGCGGGAGAGCAGTACTTC.